This record concerns one TCR beta chain sequence. Its antigen is unknown. Base qualities are not recorded, but no much larger clone differs from it by a single base. The time point label, read with the paper, signifies: around 22 weeks on oral tofacitinib. This specimen's treatment or condition label, per the study, means: oral pan-JAK inhibitor, 5-10 mg twice daily. From alopecia areata patients, peripheral blood was collected along with lesional scalp punch biopsies. PBMCs were isolated by density centrifugation and stained for CD3, CD4 and CD8, after which CD4+ and CD8+ T cells were sorted on a FACSAria. The protocol used for the library was the immunoSEQ multiplex PCR assay. For TCR sequencing, RNA was extracted from every sample and reverse transcribed into cDNA to serve as template. SuperScript III was used for first-strand cDNA synthesis, primed with a 2:1 mix of oligo-dT and random hexamers. A synthetic immune receptor repertoire was used to gauge amplification bias, and whatever bias remained was removed computationally. Concerning the study's data processing: Raw reads were preprocessed to remove errors, and CDR3 was defined according to IMGT conventions as the region from the conserved cysteine to phenylalanine. Clonality was calculated as 1 minus Shannon entropy normalized by log2 of the number of productive unique TCRs. Whether each scalp clone was CD4 or CD8 was inferred by checking scalp TCRbeta sequences against the CD4 and CD8 repertoires from sorted blood. Imported from immuneACCESS, the table was reduced by TCRdb to in-frame sequences with V and J called. These copies leave out some clones; in studies compared against another copy, an unresolved V gene accounts for under half, and the cause of the remainder is not known. D and trimming were read from the DNA, whereas the V and J calls and clone size are those reported in that table. This sample comprises fewer than 250,000 clones, 60% of them detected only once. Clones ranked in the top ten supply 0.85% to 1.3% of the sample.

The source of the sample is a study of CD8+ T cells in alopecia areata (dated by TCRdb to 2016 to 2019). A note on the overall study: The treated patients took part in an open-label pilot trial in which moderate-to-severe alopecia areata was treated with oral tofacitinib at 5 to 10 mg twice daily. Patients stayed on tofacitinib for 6 to 18 months and then had 6 months of follow-up off drug so that delayed response and recurrence could be assessed. For the treated patients, the SALT score, which quantifies what percentage of scalp surface area is affected, served as the measure of disease severity. High-throughput TCRbeta sequencing was used to examine T cell clonal expansion in alopecia areata in both the C3H/HeJ mouse model and human patients. On the human side, TCRbeta sequencing was run on scalp tissue and on sorted CD4+ and CD8+ peripheral blood T cells from healthy controls and from alopecia areata patients with either patchy or totalis/universalis disease. Biopsies were taken from tofacitinib-treated patients at baseline and at 4 and 24 weeks of treatment, and a later scalp biopsy was taken in several of the tofacitinib-treated patients. Clonality in the scalp was compared among normal scalp (n=4), patchy alopecia areata scalp (n=8), and alopecia totalis/universalis scalp (n=8). RNA was extracted with the PAXgene miRNA kit for fixed scalp, the miRNeasy kit for PBMCs, and the RNeasy kit for mouse skin. immunoSEQ multiplex PCR using 35 Vbeta forward primers and 13 Jbeta reverse primers was used to amplify TCRbeta CDR3 regions. The research as a whole found: Tofacitinib significantly lowered scalp clonality and the number of expanded CD8+ clones among the top 100 scalp clones. Resident alphabeta T cells in normal human skin are also sequenced, complicating scalp TCR repertoire analysis, unlike mouse skin dominated by gammadelta T cells. Many expanded lesional clones were found to persist in scalp and blood during tofacitinib treatment, and relapse after treatment cessation may be partly explained by this persistence. Lesional scalp, especially in alopecia totalis/universalis, showed higher clonality and more expanded CD8+ clones than normal scalp, suggesting antigenic drive. Because the treated cohort was small and included a single nonresponder, larger studies are needed to assess links between baseline CD8+ expansion and response. Compared with mice, TCR sequences shared between patients were less clear, possibly partly because of HLA diversity across the patient population.

CDR1 and CDR2 were assigned from the germline V gene as SGHRS and YFSETQ. V ends up 2 bases short and J 2 bases short, with an unmatched junction base count of 5. Including the terminal cysteine and phenylalanine, the CDR3 comprises 17 residues. Just CDR3 DNA is preserved here, 51 bases in frame from base 1. Recombination joined TRBV5-1 with TRBJ2-1, and TRBD1 matches 12 of the central bases. The receptor comes from a human donor with alopecia areata. Sequencing was performed on CD4+ T cells sorted from blood, taken at week 24, from a patient treated with tofacitinib. The DNA reads as follows: TGCGCCAGCAGCTTAACCGGGACAGGGGGCACCTACAATGAGCAGTTCTTC. This encodes CASSLTGTGGTYNEQFF.